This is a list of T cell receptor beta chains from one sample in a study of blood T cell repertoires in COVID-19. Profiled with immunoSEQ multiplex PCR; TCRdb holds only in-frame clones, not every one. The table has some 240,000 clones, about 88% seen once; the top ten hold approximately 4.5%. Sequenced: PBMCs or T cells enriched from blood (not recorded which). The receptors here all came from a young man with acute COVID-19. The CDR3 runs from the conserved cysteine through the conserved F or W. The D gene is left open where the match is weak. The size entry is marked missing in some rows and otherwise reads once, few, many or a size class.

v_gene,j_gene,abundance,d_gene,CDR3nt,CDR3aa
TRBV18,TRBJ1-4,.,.,TGTGCCAGCTCACCACCTGAAGACAGAAATGAAAAACTGTTTTTT,CASSPPEDRNEKLFF
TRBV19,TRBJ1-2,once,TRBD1,TGTGCCAGTAGGCCGGGACAGGGGCCACACTATGGCTACACCTTC,CASRPGQGPHYGYTF
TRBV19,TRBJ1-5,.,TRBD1,TGTGCCAGTAGGGCCGGGGACAGGGTTGGTTTT,CASRAGDRVGF
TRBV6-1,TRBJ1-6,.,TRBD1,TGTGCCAGCAGCCTGGGACAGGGTGGCTCACCCCTCCACTTT,CASSLGQGGSPLHF
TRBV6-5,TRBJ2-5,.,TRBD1,TGTGCCAGCAGTTACGGCAAGGGACAGCGAATAACCCAGTACTTC,CASSYGKGQRITQYF
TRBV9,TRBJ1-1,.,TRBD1,TGTGCCAGCAGCCACCGACAGGGAGCGAACACTGAAGCTTTCTTT,CASSHRQGANTEAFF
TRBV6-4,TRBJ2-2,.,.,TGTGCCAGCAGTGACTCCGTAGCCAACACCGGGGAGCTGTTTTTT,CASSDSVANTGELFF
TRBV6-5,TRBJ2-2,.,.,TGTGCCAGCAGCCCAGGCAACAGGGATACCGGGGAGCTGTTTTTT,CASSPGNRDTGELFF
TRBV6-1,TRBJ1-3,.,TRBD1,TGTGCCAGCAGTGCCGGGACAGGGGGCACTGGAAACACCATATATTTT,CASSAGTGGTGNTIYF
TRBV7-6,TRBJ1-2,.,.,TGTGCCAGCAGCCCGGGGGAGTTGACTAACTATGGCTACACCTTC,CASSPGELTNYGYTF
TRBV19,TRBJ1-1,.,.,TGTGCCAGTAGTATCGGGGGGCTAGGGGGTAAGACTGAAGCTTTCTTT,CASSIGGLGGKTEAFF
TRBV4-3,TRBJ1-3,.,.,TGCGCCAGCAGCCAAGTTTCGTTTTTCGGGGGCTCTGGAAACACCATATATTTT,CASSQVSFFGGSGNTIYF
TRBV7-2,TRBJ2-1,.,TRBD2,TGTGCCAGCAGCTTTTCTAGCGGGAGGACCTACAATGAGCAGTTCTTC,CASSFSSGRTYNEQFF
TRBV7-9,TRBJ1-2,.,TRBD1,TGTGCCAGCAGCTTCATAAGGACAGGGGATGGCTACACCTTC,CASSFIRTGDGYTF
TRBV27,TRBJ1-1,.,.,TGTGCCAGCAAATTAACGGGCCAGGGGAGGGTTGGGACTGAAGCTTTCTTT,CASKLTGQGRVGTEAFF
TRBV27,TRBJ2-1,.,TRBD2,TGTGCCAGCACTGGCGGGAGGGCCTACAATGAGCAGTTCTTC,CASTGGRAYNEQFF
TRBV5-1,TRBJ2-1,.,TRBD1,TGCGCCAGCAGCAACGGACAGGGACGAAACAATGAGCAGTTCTTC,CASSNGQGRNNEQFF
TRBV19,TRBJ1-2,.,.,TGTGCCAGTAGTCCGGGACTCGGGGGCTATGGCTACACCTTC,CASSPGLGGYGYTF
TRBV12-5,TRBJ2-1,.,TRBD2,TGTGCTAGTGGTTTGGGGGGAGGGAACAATGAGCAGTTCTTC,CASGLGGGNNEQFF
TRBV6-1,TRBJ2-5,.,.,TGTGCCAGCAGTGAAGGCAGGAAAGAGACCCAGTACTTC,CASSEGRKETQYF
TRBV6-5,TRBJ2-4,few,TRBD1,TGTGCCAGCAGCTCCACCGGACAGGGGAACATTCAGTACTTC,CASSSTGQGNIQYF
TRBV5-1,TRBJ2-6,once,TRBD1,TGCGCCAGCAGCTCCAGGGGGCTAACTACCCCTGGGGCCAACGTCCTGACTTTC,CASSSRGLTTPGANVLTF
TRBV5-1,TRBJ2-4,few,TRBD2,TGTGCCAGCAGCTTGTTAACACTAGCGGCCGTAGGGGGAAACATTCAGTACTTC,CASSLLTLAAVGGNIQYF
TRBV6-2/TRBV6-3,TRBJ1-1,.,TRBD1,TGTGCCAGCAGCGTTGACAGGGGGCTGGACACTGAAGCTTTCTTT,CASSVDRGLDTEAFF
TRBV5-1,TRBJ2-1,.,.,TGTGCCAGCAGCCAGGGGGGAAGTAAAAATGAGCAGTTCTTC,CASSQGGSKNEQFF
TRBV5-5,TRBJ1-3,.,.,TGTGCCAGCAGCTTGGGGACCGGGACAAGCTCTGGAAACACCATATATTTT,CASSLGTGTSSGNTIYF